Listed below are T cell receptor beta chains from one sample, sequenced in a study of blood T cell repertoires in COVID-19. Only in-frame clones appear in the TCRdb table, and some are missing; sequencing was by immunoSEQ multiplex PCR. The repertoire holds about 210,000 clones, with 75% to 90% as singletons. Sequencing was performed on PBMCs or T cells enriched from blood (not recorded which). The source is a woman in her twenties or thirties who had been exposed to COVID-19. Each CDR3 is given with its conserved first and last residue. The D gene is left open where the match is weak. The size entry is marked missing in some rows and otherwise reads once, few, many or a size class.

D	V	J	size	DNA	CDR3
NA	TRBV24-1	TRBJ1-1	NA	TGTGCCACCAGTGATGGGGGGACGACGAACACTGAAGCTTTCTTT	CATSDGGTTNTEAFF
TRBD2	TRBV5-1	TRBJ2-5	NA	TGCGCCAGCAGCATAAAGGGGACTAACCTACAGTACTTC	CASSIKGTNLQYF
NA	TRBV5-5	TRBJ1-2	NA	TGTGCCAGCAGCTTGTCGCCCACAGCCACTAACTATGGCTACACCTTC	CASSLSPTATNYGYTF
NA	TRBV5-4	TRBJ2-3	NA	TGTGCCAGCAGCTTTCCCCCCAATACGCAGTATTTT	CASSFPPNTQYF
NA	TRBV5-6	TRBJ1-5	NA	TGTGCCAGCAGCGGGGGGAAGCCCCAGCATTTT	CASSGGKPQHF
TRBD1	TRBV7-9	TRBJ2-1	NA	TGTGCCAGCAGCCCCGACAGGGGGCGCGATGAGCAGTTCTTC	CASSPDRGRDEQFF
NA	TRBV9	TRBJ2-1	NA	TGTGCCAGCAGCGCCCCCCGAGGGGGTACGCCTAACAATGAGCAGTTCTTC	CASSAPRGGTPNNEQFF
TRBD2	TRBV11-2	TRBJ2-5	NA	TGTGCCAGCAGCGAACCTTCGGGGGGGTCGGAGACCCAGTACTTC	CASSEPSGGSETQYF
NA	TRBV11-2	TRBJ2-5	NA	TGTGCCAGCAGTTTTTCGGGGAAAGAGACCCAGTACTTC	CASSFSGKETQYF
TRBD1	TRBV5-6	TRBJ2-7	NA	TGTGCCAGCAGCTTACCGGGACAGGGGGCCATCAACGAGCAGTACTTC	CASSLPGQGAINEQYF
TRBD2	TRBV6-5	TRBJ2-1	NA	TGTGCCACCGCGCCCCAGCGGGGGGGCCGCAATGAGCAGTTCTTC	CATAPQRGGRNEQFF
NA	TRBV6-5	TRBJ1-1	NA	TGTAAGGTAACCTCAACTATGAACACTGAAGCTTTCTTT	CKVTSTMNTEAFF
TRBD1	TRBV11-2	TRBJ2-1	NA	TGTGCCAGCAGCTTAGGGGACAGGGGGCATTCCAATGAGCAGTTCTTC	CASSLGDRGHSNEQFF
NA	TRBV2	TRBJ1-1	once	TGTGCCAGCAGGACTAGGCTGGTTGAAGGTGAAGCTTTCTTT	CASRTRLVEGEAFF
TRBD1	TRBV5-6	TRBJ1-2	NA	TGTGCCAGCAGCTTGGGTCGGGGGACAGGGAGAGGCTACACCTTC	CASSLGRGTGRGYTF
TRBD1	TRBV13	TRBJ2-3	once	TGTGCCAGCAGCTTAGACGACAGGGTAACCTCAGATACGCAGTATTTT	CASSLDDRVTSDTQYF
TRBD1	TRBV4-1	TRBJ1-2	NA	TGCGCCAGCAGCCAATCGGACAGGGGGCTATGGGGTGGCTACACCTTC	CASSQSDRGLWGGYTF
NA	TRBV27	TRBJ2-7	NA	TGTGCCAGCAGTTCACCGGGACAAAACTACGAGCAGTACTTC	CASSSPGQNYEQYF
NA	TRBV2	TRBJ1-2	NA	TGTGCCAGCAGGGAACAGGGAGGTGGCTACACCTTC	CASREQGGGYTF
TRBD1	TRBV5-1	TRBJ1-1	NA	TGCGCCAGCAGCTACGGGACAGGGCTTGAAGCTTTCTTT	CASSYGTGLEAFF
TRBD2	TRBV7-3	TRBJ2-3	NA	TGTGCCAGCAGCTTGAGGATTAGCGGGGGGCCCACAGATACGCAGTATTTT	CASSLRISGGPTDTQYF
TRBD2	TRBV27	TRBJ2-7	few	TGTGCCAGCAGTTTAACGGGGCGGGGGAGCTCCTACGAGCAGTACTTC	CASSLTGRGSSYEQYF
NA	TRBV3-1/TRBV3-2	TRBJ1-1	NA	TGTGCCAGCAGCCAACCCCGGGGAGGGCAGCGGAACACTGAAGCTTTCTTT	CASSQPRGGQRNTEAFF
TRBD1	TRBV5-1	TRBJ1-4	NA	TGCGCCAGCATCTCCGGGACAGGGGGTCCCACTAATGAAAAACTGTTTTTT	CASISGTGGPTNEKLFF
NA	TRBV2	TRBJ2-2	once	TGTGCCAGCAGGATTTCGGGCGGGGAGCTGTTTTTT	CASRISGGELFF
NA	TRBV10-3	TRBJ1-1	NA	TGTGCCATCAGGGAGACAGAGAACACTGAAGCTTTCTTT	CAIRETENTEAFF
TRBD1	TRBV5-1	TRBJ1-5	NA	TGCGCCAGCAGTCCGGGACAGGGCGTTAATAGCAATCAGCCCCAGCATTTT	CASSPGQGVNSNQPQHF
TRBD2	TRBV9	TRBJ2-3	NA	TGTGCCAGCAGCCCGACTAGCGGTAGCACAGATACGCAGTATTTT	CASSPTSGSTDTQYF
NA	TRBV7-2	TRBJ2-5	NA	TGTGCCAGCAGCCCAAGCTTAGGGGGTCAAGAGACCCAGTACTTC	CASSPSLGGQETQYF
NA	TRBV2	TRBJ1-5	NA	TGTGCCAGCCGATCCTCAGGGGATCAGCCCCAGCATTTT	CASRSSGDQPQHF
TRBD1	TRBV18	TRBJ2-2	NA	TGTGCCAGCTCGCAGGGGGTCGACACCGGGGAGCTGTTTTTT	CASSQGVDTGELFF
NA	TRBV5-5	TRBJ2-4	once	TGTGCCAGCAGCTTGGGGGGCAACAAAAACATTCAGTACTTC	CASSLGGNKNIQYF
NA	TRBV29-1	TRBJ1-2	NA	TGCAGCGTTGTCGGGCAGGGCGCTAACTATGGCTACACCTTC	CSVVGQGANYGYTF
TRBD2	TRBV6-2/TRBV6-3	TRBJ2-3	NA	TGTGCCAGCAGTTACCGTCTAGCGGTCGTGACAGATACGCAGTATTTT	CASSYRLAVVTDTQYF
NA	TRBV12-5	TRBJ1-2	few	TGTGCTAGTGGTTTTCGGGGGGAGGCTAACTATGGCTACACCTTC	CASGFRGEANYGYTF
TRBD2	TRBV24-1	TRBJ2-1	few	TGTGCCACCAGTGATGGTTTACTAGCGGGGGGGCAGTACAATGAGCAGTTCTTC	CATSDGLLAGGQYNEQFF
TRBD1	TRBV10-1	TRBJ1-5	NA	TGCGCCAGCAGTGGACAGGGGATCAATCAGCCCCAGCATTTT	CASSGQGINQPQHF
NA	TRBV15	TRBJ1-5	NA	TGTGCCACCAGCAGAGCGCATGGGGACACCCAGCATTTT	CATSRAHGDTQHF
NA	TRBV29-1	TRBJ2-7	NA	TGCAGCGTAATTACAGGGACCTACGAGCAGTACTTC	CSVITGTYEQYF
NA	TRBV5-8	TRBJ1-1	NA	TGTGCCAGCAGCTCCCGCACTGAAGCTTTCTTT	CASSSRTEAFF
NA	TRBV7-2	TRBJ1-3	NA	TGTGCCAGCAGCACCGGGGTGGGGGGTTCCTCTGGAAACACCATATATTTT	CASSTGVGGSSGNTIYF
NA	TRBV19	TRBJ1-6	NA	TGTGCCAGTAGTCCTATGAGCTCCTATAATTCACCCCTCCACTTT	CASSPMSSYNSPLHF
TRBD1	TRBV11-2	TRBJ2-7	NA	TGTGCCAGCAGCCCCCGACAGGGGGCAAGCGAGCAGTACTTC	CASSPRQGASEQYF
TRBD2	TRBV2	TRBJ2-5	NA	TGTGCCAGCAGTGAAAGGCGGGGGATCCAAGAGACCCAGTACTTC	CASSERRGIQETQYF
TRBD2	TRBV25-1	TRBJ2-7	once	TGTGCCAGCAGCCCTTCGGCTAGCGGGGGTAGTGAGCAGTACTTC	CASSPSASGGSEQYF
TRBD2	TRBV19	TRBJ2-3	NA	TGTGCCAGTAGTTTGGGACCGGGACTAGCGTTCACAGATACGCAGTATTTT	CASSLGPGLAFTDTQYF
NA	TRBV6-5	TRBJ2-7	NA	TGTGCCATTCGCCCTGGGACACCCTTTGGAGAGCAGTACTTC	CAIRPGTPFGEQYF
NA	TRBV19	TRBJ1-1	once	TGTGCCAGTAGTAGTAAAACGGGGGGGAACACTGAAGCTTTCTTT	CASSSKTGGNTEAFF
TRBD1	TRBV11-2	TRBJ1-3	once	TGTGCCAGCAGCCGGGGGACAGGGGGTATGCACACCATATATTTT	CASSRGTGGMHTIYF
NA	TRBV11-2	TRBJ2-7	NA	TGTGCCAGCAGCCCCCCAAGGGGCGAGCAGTACTTC	CASSPPRGEQYF
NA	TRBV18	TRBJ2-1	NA	TGTGCCAGCTCACGACCAATGGACAGTCCGAATGAGCAGTTCTTC	CASSRPMDSPNEQFF
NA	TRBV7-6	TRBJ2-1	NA	TGTGCCAGCAGCTTAGGTGGACTCTCGGGGGAGCAGTTCTTC	CASSLGGLSGEQFF